These 9 T cell receptor beta chains came from one sample sequenced in a study of T cells after yellow fever vaccination. TCRdb fed the 5' RACE reads into MiXCR, producing one record per CDR3 protein. This table holds 300,000 or so distinct CDR3 sequences, 6.8% found once. The specimen was PBMCs, collected about 41 days after the first yellow fever vaccination. These receptors all come from a man aged 18 to 30 who received the YFV17D yellow fever vaccine.

This clonotype was picked up a small number of times. This rearrangement joins TRBV30 to TRBJ2-5; 13 bases map to TRBD2. Looked up from germline, CDR1 is GTSNPN and CDR2 is SVGIG (reference sequence). Trimming removed 5 bases from V and 5 bases from J; junction bases left unmatched: 5. The CDR3 has 14 residues. The chain's CDR3 is CAWARTSGGETQYF. CDR3 DNA: TGTGCCTGGGCCCGGACTAGCGGGGGCGAGACCCAGTACTTC.

This clonotype was counted many times. This chain links TRBV5-1 with TRBJ2-1; no firm D call. V lost 4 bases and J lost 0, with 11 bases in between. Germline CDR1 reads SGHRS; CDR2 reads YFSETQ. The CDR3 length is 15 residues. Here the CDR3 reads CASSQIRSSYNEQFF. CDR3 bases: TGCGCCAGCAGCCAGATTCGAAGCTCCTACAATGAGCAGTTCTTC.

This clonotype was detected ten times or more. The chain has TRBV18 and TRBJ2-5; 11 bases agree with TRBD1. CDR3 size: 15 residues. Germline CDR1 and CDR2: KGHSH and LQKENI. The V gene end was trimmed by 3 bases and the J gene end by 7 bases; junction bases not matched to a gene: 7. The CDR3 coding sequence is TGTGCCAGCTCACCGGACAGGGGGCCGCATGGGACCCAGTACTTC. Protein sequence: CASSPDRGPHGTQYF.

V is TRBV27 and J is TRBJ2-5, with 7 positions matching TRBD1. This CDR3 is built from 14 residues. V dropped 5 bases and J dropped 5; count of bases not matched to a gene: 8. The germline V gene encodes CDR1 MNHEY and CDR2 SMNVEV (reference sequence). The CDR3 is CASSPYTGDETQYF. The CDR3 bases are TGTGCCAGCAGTCCATACACAGGGGACGAGACCCAGTACTTC.

This clonotype occurred a few times. This chain links TRBV6-6 with TRBJ2-7; TRBD2 agrees at 10 bases. The CDR3 runs 12 residues. The V gene's germline CDR1 is MNHNY and CDR2 SVGAGI (reference sequence). The CDR3 DNA reads TGTGCCAGCAGTCCTCTAGCGGGGGTGGCACACGTC. This translates into CASSPLAGVAHV.

This clonotype was seen more than once but under ten times. The chain recombines TRBV6-5 with TRBJ2-2; the D gene is possibly TRBD2 (5 bases). V dropped 10 bases and J dropped 4 bases, with 13 bases sitting between them. This CDR3 has 13 amino acids. Germline V gives CDR1 MNHEY, CDR2 SVGAGI. The CDR3 DNA follows: TGTGCCAATTATGGGAGAGCCACCGGGGAGCTGTTTTTT. Amino acid sequence: CANYGRATGELFF.

The CDR3 sequence: CASKLRDTFYEQYV. CDR3 nucleotides: TGTGCCAGCAAACTCCGGGACACATTCTACGAGCAGTACGTC. The V call is TRBV2, the J call TRBJ2-7, with D possibly being TRBD1 (6 bases). Germline values: CDR1 SNHLY, CDR2 FYNNEI. V gave up 7 bases and J gave up 3 bases, with 16 bases separating them. The CDR3 length is 14 residues.

This clonotype was observed a few times. V gene TRBV15 combines with J gene TRBJ1-1; possible D gene TRBD1, 5 bases. The CDR3 spans 15 residues. Germline CDR1 reads LNHNV; CDR2 reads YYDKDF (reference sequence). V gave up 1 base and J gave up 4 bases, with 13 bases separating them. CDR3 DNA: TGTGCCACCAGCAGAGCCCCAGGGTCGGGCACTGAAGCTTTCTTT. Amino acids: CATSRAPGSGTEAFF.

The V call is TRBV9, the J call TRBJ2-1; D may be TRBD1 or TRBD2 (6 bases each). The germline V and J ends were trimmed by 3 bases and 0 bases, with 16 bases remaining between them. Germline lookup yields CDR1 SGDLS and CDR2 YYNGEE. The CDR3 covers 17 residues. The CDR3 DNA follows: TGTGCCAGCAGCGGGTCTAGCGACAGGAGCTCCTACAATGAGCAGTTCTTC. It is translated as CASSGSSDRSSYNEQFF.